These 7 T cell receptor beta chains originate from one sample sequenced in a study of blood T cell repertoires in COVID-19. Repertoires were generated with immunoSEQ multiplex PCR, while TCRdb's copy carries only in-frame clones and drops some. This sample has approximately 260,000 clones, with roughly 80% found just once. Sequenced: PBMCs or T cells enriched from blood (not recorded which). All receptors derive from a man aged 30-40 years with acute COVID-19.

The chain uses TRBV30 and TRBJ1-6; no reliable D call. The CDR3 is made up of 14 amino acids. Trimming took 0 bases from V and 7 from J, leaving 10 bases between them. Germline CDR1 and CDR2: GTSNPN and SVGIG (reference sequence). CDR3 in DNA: TGTGCCTGGAGTGTGGGCATCTTGAATTCACCCCTCCACTTT. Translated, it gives CAWSVGILNSPLHF. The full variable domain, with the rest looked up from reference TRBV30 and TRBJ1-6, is SQTIHQWPATLVQPVGSPLSLECTVEGTSNPNLYWYRQAAGRGLQLLFYSVGIGQISSEVPQNLSASRPQDRQFILSSKKLLLSDSGFYLCAWSVGILNSPLHFGNGTRLTVT.

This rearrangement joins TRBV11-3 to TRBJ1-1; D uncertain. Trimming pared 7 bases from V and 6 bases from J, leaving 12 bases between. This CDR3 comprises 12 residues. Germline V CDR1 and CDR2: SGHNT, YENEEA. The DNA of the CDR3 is TGTGCCAGCACCTCAGGAACTCCTGAAGCTTTCTTT. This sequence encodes CASTSGTPEAFF.

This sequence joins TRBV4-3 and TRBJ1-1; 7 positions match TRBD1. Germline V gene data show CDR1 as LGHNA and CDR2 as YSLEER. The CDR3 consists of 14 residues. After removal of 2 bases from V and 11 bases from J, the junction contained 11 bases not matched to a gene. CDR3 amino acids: CASSQLEAGGLAFF. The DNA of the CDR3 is TGCGCCAGCAGCCAACTTGAGGCAGGGGGTCTTGCTTTCTTT.

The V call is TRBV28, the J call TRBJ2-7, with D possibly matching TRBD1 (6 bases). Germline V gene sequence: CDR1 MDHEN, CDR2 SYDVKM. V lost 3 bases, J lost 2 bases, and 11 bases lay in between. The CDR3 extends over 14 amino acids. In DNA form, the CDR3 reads TGTGCCAGCAGTTTCAGGGGTATTCCCTACGAGCAGTACGTC. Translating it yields CASSFRGIPYEQYV.

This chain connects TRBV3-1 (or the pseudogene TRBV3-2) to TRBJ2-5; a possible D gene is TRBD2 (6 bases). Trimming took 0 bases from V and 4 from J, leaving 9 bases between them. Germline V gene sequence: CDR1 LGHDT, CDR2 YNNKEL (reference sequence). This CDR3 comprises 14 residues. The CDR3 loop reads CASSQDGGRETQYF. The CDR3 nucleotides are TGTGCCAGCAGCCAAGATGGGGGGAGAGAGACCCAGTACTTC.

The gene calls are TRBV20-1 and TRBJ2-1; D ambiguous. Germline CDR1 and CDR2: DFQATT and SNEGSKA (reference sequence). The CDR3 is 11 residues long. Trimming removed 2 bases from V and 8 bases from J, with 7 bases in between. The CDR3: CSARLIHEQFF. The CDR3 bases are TGCAGTGCTAGACTAATTCATGAGCAGTTCTTC.

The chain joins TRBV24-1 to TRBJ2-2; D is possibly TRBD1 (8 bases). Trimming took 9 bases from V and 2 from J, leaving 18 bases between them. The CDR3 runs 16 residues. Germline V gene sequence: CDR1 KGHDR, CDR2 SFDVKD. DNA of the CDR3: TGTGCCACCCAGGGGGCAGGGGGACTAAACACCGGGGAGCTGTTTTTT. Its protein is CATQGAGGLNTGELFF.